The 30 T cell receptor beta chains in this list originate from one sample, sequenced in a study of cytotoxic CD8 clonotypes in ibrutinib-treated CLL. TCRdb's table, derived via immunoSEQ multiplex PCR, lists solely in-frame clones and lacks some. The repertoire holds some 7,000 clones, approximately 80% seen once, with 3.8% in the top ten. The sample consisted of PBMCs, taken before ibrutinib treatment. The receptors here all came from a human donor with chronic lymphocytic leukemia.

The chain employs TRBV5-4 and TRBJ1-1; D unclear. Germline V CDR1 and CDR2: SGHNT, YYREEE (reference sequence). Trimming took off 4 bases at V and 0 bases at J, with 10 bases between the two ends. The CDR3 is 14 residues long. CDR3 loop: CASSGEEMNTEAFF. CDR3 DNA sequence: TGTGCCAGCAGCGGGGAGGAAATGAACACTGAAGCTTTCTTT.

The chain links TRBV18 to TRBJ2-2; D unresolved. Germline CDR1 reads KGHSH; CDR2 reads LQKENI. This CDR3 is 13 amino acids long. Trimming left V 3 bases short and J 7 bases short, with 9 bases between. The CDR3 loop reads CASSPSGHGELFF. As DNA, the CDR3 is TGTGCCAGCTCACCCTCCGGGCACGGGGAGCTGTTTTTT.

V gene TRBV11-1 combines with J gene TRBJ2-5; 12 bases are shared with TRBD2. Unmatched junction bases numbered 1, after V lost 0 bases and J lost 2 bases. Germline assignment: CDR1 SGHAT and CDR2 FQDESV (reference sequence). The CDR3 runs 16 residues. The CDR3 spells CASSLAGTSGQETQYF. As DNA, the CDR3 is TGTGCCAGCAGCTTAGCCGGGACTAGCGGGCAAGAGACCCAGTACTTC.

The chain employs TRBV5-4 and TRBJ2-4, with 14 bases identical to TRBD2. The CDR3 runs to 20 residues. Germline lookup yields CDR1 SGHNT and CDR2 YYREEE (reference sequence). The junction had 9 bases not matched to a gene; V was cut back by 0 bases and J by 1 base. The CDR3: CASSLGGLAGGIRAKNIQYF. DNA of the CDR3: TGTGCCAGCAGCTTGGGCGGACTAGCGGGAGGTATAAGGGCCAAAAACATTCAGTACTTC.

The chain uses TRBV7-6 and TRBJ2-2; D unclear. Germline assignment: CDR1 SGHVS and CDR2 FNYEAQ. Between the trimmed V and J ends, which lost 3 bases and 4 bases, there was a span of 9 bases. The CDR3 is made up of 14 amino acids. CDR3 loop: CASSLQPGTGELFF. The CDR3 coding sequence is TGTGCCAGCAGCTTGCAGCCGGGCACCGGGGAGCTGTTTTTT.

The chain recombines TRBV4-2 with TRBJ2-2; D tentatively fits TRBD1 or TRBD2 (6 bases each). Germline-derived CDR1 and CDR2 are LGHNA and YNFKEQ. The CDR3 length is 15 residues. Trimming shortened V by 0 bases and J by 7 bases, and 12 bases separated the two germline ends. CDR3 DNA sequence: TGTGCCAGCAGCCAAGATCCGGGGGCGGGCGGGGAGCTGTTTTTT. Amino acid sequence: CASSQDPGAGGELFF.

The chain carries TRBV7-2 and TRBJ1-2, with D maybe TRBD1 (5 bases). Germline V CDR1 and CDR2: SGHTA, FQGNSA. The CDR3 loop spans 16 amino acids. Between the trimmed V and J ends, which lost 2 bases and 4 bases, there was a span of 17 bases. CDR3 bases: TGTGCCAGCAGCTTATCATTGGGCGGGACTGGCTATGGCTACACCTTC. Translated: CASSLSLGGTGYGYTF.

V is TRBV9 and J is TRBJ1-3, with 7 bases lining up with TRBD1. This CDR3 has 18 residues. J was trimmed by 0 bases and V by 0 bases; bases with no gene match: 9. CDR1 and CDR2 from the germline V gene are SGDLS and YYNGEE. CDR3: CASSVAGDSRFSGNTIYF. The CDR3 nucleotides are TGTGCCAGCAGCGTAGCAGGGGACAGCCGTTTCTCTGGAAACACCATATATTTT.

Turning to this clone: This likely comes from a read error, as the CDR3 has no conserved phenylalanine or tryptophan at its end. Because the CDR3's place on the DNA is in doubt, the DNA is left out and the CDR3 is given as listed by TCRdb. V usage is TRBV29-1 and J usage is TRBJ1-2. Germline CDR1 is SQVTM and CDR2 is ANQGSEA. With termini counted, the CDR3 has 8 amino acids. The CDR3 loop is CSEGSLRL.

This chain uses TRBV19 with TRBJ2-7; 10 nucleotides align to TRBD1. CDR3 size: 16 residues. V dropped 5 bases and J dropped 3; count of bases not matched to a gene: 10. Germline assignment: CDR1 LNHDA and CDR2 SQIVND (reference sequence). The CDR3: CASSSSRDRGHYEQYF. For the CDR3, the DNA is TGTGCCAGTAGTTCCTCCCGGGACAGGGGACACTACGAGCAGTACTTC.

The CDR3 coding sequence is TGTGCCAGCAGCTTAGCGCAGGGTAAAGATACGCAGTATTTT. This encodes CASSLAQGKDTQYF. The V gene is TRBV7-2, the J gene TRBJ2-3; D is possibly TRBD1 (5 bases). Looked up from germline, CDR1 is SGHTA and CDR2 is FQGNSA. This CDR3 spans 14 amino acids. Trimming took 0 bases from V and 5 from J, leaving 9 bases between them.

The rearrangement links TRBV19 to TRBJ2-2; 7 bases are a match to TRBD2. In germline, CDR1 is LNHDA, CDR2 SQIVND (reference sequence). The CDR3 extends over 16 amino acids. V dropped 5 bases and J dropped 4; count of bases not matched to a gene: 10. Here the CDR3 DNA reads TGTGCCAGTAGTTCCCCCCGGGGGGTGACCACCGGGGAGCTGTTTTTT. It translates to CASSSPRGVTTGELFF.

This clone was recorded a few times. The chain joins TRBV6-1 to TRBJ1-2, with D possibly matching TRBD1 (5 bases). Trimming pared 0 bases from V and 3 bases from J, leaving 11 bases between. The length of the CDR3 is 15 residues. Per the germline V gene, CDR1 is MNHNS and CDR2 is SASEGT. The CDR3 reads CASSEAAQDYYGYTF. CDR3 DNA sequence: TGTGCCAGCAGTGAAGCGGCACAGGACTACTATGGCTACACCTTC.

CDR3 region: CASIQGRNEKLFF. The CDR3 DNA reads TGTGCCAGCATTCAGGGGAGGAATGAAAAACTGTTTTTT. The gene calls are TRBV28 and TRBJ1-4; D is possibly TRBD1 (6 bases). The CDR3 is 13 amino acids. From germline, CDR1 is MDHEN and CDR2 SYDVKM. The V end lost 7 bases, the J end lost 5 bases, and 11 bases lay between the germline ends.

The rearrangement links TRBV19 to TRBJ2-4; TRBD2 is a possible D gene (6 bases). V dropped 1 base and J dropped 11 bases, with 18 bases sitting between them. CDR1 is LNHDA, CDR2 SQIVND, per germline (reference sequence). The CDR3 has 15 amino acids. The CDR3 DNA follows: TGTGCCAGTAGTATAGGGTACGGGGGTGACTTCGTTCAGTACTTC. This gives the protein CASSIGYGGDFVQYF.

The gene calls are TRBV5-1 and TRBJ2-7; TRBD1 or TRBD2 may be the D gene (5 bases each). The V end was cut by 8 bases, the J end by 4 bases, with 10 bases between. The CDR3 is made up of 11 amino acids. Germline CDR1 reads SGHRS; CDR2 reads YFSETQ. The DNA for the CDR3 is TGCGCCAGTAGGGACGGATACGAGCAGTACTTC. This sequence encodes CASRDGYEQYF.

The chain combines TRBV5-4 with TRBJ1-3; 8 nucleotides match TRBD1. V lost 2 bases to trimming and J lost 2 bases; unmatched junction nucleotides: 12. CDR1 and CDR2 (germline): SGHNT, YYREEE (reference sequence). The CDR3 is made up of 18 amino acids. As DNA, the CDR3 is TGTGCCAGCAGCTTTGGGCAGGGGGCTGGGGTAACTGGAAACACCATATATTTT. As protein: CASSFGQGAGVTGNTIYF.

The chain employs TRBV7-9 and TRBJ2-5; 7 bases are shared with TRBD1. J gave up 2 bases and V 5 bases, and 5 bases lay outside the gene matches. The CDR3 covers 14 residues. The germline V gene has CDR1 SEHNR and CDR2 FQNEAQ (reference sequence). CDR3 in amino acids: CASSRDSTQETQYF. The CDR3 nucleotides are TGTGCCAGCAGCCGGGACAGTACTCAAGAGACCCAGTACTTC.

The chain carries TRBV6-5 and TRBJ2-3; D is ambiguous. The germline V and J ends were trimmed by 5 bases and 3 bases, with 12 bases remaining between them. Germline V gene data show CDR1 as MNHEY and CDR2 as SVGAGI. The CDR3 runs to 14 residues. The CDR3 nucleotides read TGTGCCAGCAGTCGTACTATAAAAACAGATACGCAGTATTTT. Residues: CASSRTIKTDTQYF.

This rearrangement joins TRBV9 to TRBJ2-5; D gene ambiguous. The CDR3 totals 13 residues. V was clipped by 3 bases and J by 5 bases, with 11 bases between them. CDR1 is SGDLS and CDR2 is YYNGEE in the germline V gene. The CDR3 DNA sequence: TGTGCCAGCAGCGGAGAAGCGTGGGAGACCCAGTACTTC. This sequence encodes CASSGEAWETQYF.

The chain employs TRBV5-4 and TRBJ2-2; the match to TRBD2 covers 9 bases. The germline CDR1 and CDR2 sequences are SGHNT and YYREEE (reference sequence). Trimming at V came to 1 base and at J to 7 bases, leaving 5 bases not matched to a gene. The CDR3 loop spans 15 amino acids. The CDR3 region is CASSLKGLAIGELFF. Written as DNA, the CDR3 is TGTGCCAGCAGCTTGAAGGGACTAGCTATCGGGGAGCTGTTTTTT.

This clone was recorded a few times. The chain's CDR3 is CASSLGRNEQYF. The CDR3 DNA is TGCGCCAGCAGCTTGGGACGGAACGAGCAGTACTTC. The chain employs TRBV5-1 and TRBJ2-7; no firm D call. The CDR3 is made up of 12 amino acids. Deletions cut 0 bases from V and 5 bases from J, with 6 bases between. From germline, CDR1 is SGHRS and CDR2 YFSETQ.

V gene TRBV4-3 combines with J gene TRBJ2-1; 12 bases agree with TRBD2. CDR1 and CDR2 from the germline V gene are LGHNA and YSLEER. V lost 0 bases to trimming and J lost 6 bases; unmatched junction nucleotides: 6. The CDR3 covers 17 residues. CDR3 residues: CASSQDRASGRANEQFF. CDR3 sequence (DNA): TGCGCCAGCAGCCAAGATCGGGCTAGCGGGAGGGCCAATGAGCAGTTCTTC.

The genes are TRBV29-1 and TRBJ1-1; D call uncertain. This CDR3 is 17 amino acids long. CDR1 is SQVTM, CDR2 ANQGSEA, per germline. The V end lost 4 bases, the J end lost 2 bases, and 23 bases lay between the germline ends. In DNA form, the CDR3 reads TGCAGCGTTGGGTCCACGGGAGGGTCCCCCACTAACACTGAAGCTTTCTTT. As protein: CSVGSTGGSPTNTEAFF.

This chain joins TRBV28 and TRBJ1-2; D perhaps matches TRBD1 (5 bases). Germline V gives CDR1 MDHEN, CDR2 SYDVKM. This CDR3 comprises 13 residues. Trimming took off 11 bases at V and 1 base at J, with 14 bases between the two ends. The CDR3 DNA sequence: TGTGCCTCCACCGGGACCATTAACTATGGCTACACCTTC. As protein: CASTGTINYGYTF.

This clone was found a few times. The rearrangement joins TRBV19 to TRBJ2-3; TRBD2 matches at 9 bases. Germline lookup yields CDR1 LNHDA and CDR2 SQIVND (reference sequence). This CDR3 is built from 14 residues. The ends lost 7 bases at V and 4 bases at J; junction bases unmatched: 6. The CDR3 is CASTREGLSDTQYF. The CDR3 DNA sequence: TGTGCCAGTACGCGGGAGGGCCTCTCAGATACGCAGTATTTT. The entire variable domain, with the rest obtained from reference TRBV19 and TRBJ2-3, is as follows: DGGITQSPKYLFRKEGQNVTLSCEQNLNHDAMYWYRQDPGQGLRLIYYSQIVNDFQKGDIAEGYSVSREKKESFPLTVTSAQKNPTAFYLCASTREGLSDTQYFGPGTRLTVL.

This clone was seen only once. The chain carries TRBV5-1 and TRBJ1-2; D gene unclear. CDR3 length equals 14 residues. Germline V gene lookup returns CDR1 SGHRS and CDR2 YFSETQ. The ends were cut back, 4 bases at V and 0 bases at J, with 10 bases in the middle. Written as DNA, the CDR3 is TGCGCCAGCAGCATTCCCGGGACTAACTATGGCTACACCTTC. This gives the protein CASSIPGTNYGYTF.

The gene calls are TRBV7-2 and TRBJ2-7, with TRBD2 identical over 8 bases. CDR3 length: 14 amino acids. The trim removed 3 bases at V and 5 bases at J, leaving 6 bases unmatched. Germline-derived CDR1 and CDR2 are SGHTA and FQGNSA. This chain's CDR3 is CASSFRTSKDEQYF. The CDR3, as DNA: TGTGCCAGCAGCTTCCGGACTAGCAAGGACGAGCAGTACTTC.

The rearrangement links TRBV7-6 to TRBJ2-6; no firm D call. Trimming cost V 5 bases and J 5 bases, with 22 bases left between them. Germline assignment: CDR1 SGHVS and CDR2 FNYEAQ. There are 18 residues in the CDR3. The CDR3 DNA reads as TGTGCCAGCAGCATCGCGATTGACTCACAAAGTCGGGCCAACGTCCTGACTTTC. Protein sequence: CASSIAIDSQSRANVLTF.

The chain employs TRBV28 and TRBJ1-3, with a tentative D call TRBD1 (5 bases). This CDR3 is 15 amino acids long. Germline CDR1 is MDHEN and CDR2 is SYDVKM. Trimming pared 5 bases from V and 0 bases from J, leaving 11 bases between. CDR3 coding DNA: TGTGCCAGCAGTCCGGGGACTCTCTCTGGAAACACCATATATTTT. The encoded protein is CASSPGTLSGNTIYF.